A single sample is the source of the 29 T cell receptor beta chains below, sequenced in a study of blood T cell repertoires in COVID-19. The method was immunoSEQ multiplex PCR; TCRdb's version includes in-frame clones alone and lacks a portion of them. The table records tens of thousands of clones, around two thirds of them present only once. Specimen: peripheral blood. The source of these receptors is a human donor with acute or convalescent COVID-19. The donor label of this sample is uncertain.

CDR3 DNA: TGCGCCAGCAGCTTGGTAAGGGGGAACACTGAAGCTTTCTTT. Protein: CASSLVRGNTEAFF. This rearrangement joins TRBV5-1 to TRBJ1-1, with D possibly TRBD1 on 5 matching bases. Looked up from germline, CDR1 is SGHRS and CDR2 is YFSETQ. This CDR3 spans 14 amino acids. V dropped 0 bases and J dropped 1 base, with 7 bases sitting between them.

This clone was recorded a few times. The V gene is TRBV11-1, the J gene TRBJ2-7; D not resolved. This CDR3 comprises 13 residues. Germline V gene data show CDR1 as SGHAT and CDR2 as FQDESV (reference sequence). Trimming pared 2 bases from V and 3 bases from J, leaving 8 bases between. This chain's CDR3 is CASSLQQSYEQYV. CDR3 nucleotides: TGTGCCAGCAGCTTACAACAGAGCTACGAGCAGTACGTC.

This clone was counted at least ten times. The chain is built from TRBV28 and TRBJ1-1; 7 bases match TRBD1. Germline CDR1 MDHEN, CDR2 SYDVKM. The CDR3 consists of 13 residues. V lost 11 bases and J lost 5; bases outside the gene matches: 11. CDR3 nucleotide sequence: TGTGCCGTTCCCCCGCCAGGGGGGACTGAAGCTTTCTTT. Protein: CAVPPPGGTEAFF.

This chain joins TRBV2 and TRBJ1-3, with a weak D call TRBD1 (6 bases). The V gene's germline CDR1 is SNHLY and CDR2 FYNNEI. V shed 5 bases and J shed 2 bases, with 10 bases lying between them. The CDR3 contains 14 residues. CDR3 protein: CASSTRTAGNTIYF. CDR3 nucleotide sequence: TGTGCCAGCAGTACAAGGACAGCTGGAAACACCATATATTTT. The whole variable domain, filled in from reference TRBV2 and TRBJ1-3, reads EPEVTQTPSHQVTQMGQEVILRCVPISNHLYFYWYRQILGQKVEFLVSFYNNEISEKSEIFDDQFSVERPDGSNFTLKIRSTKLEDSAMYFCASSTRTAGNTIYFGEGSWLTVV.

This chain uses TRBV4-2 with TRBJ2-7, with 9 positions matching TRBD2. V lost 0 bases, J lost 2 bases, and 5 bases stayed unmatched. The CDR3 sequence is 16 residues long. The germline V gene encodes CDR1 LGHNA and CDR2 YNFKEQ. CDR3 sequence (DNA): TGTGCCAGCAGCCAAGACCTAGCGGGGACGCCCTACGAGCAGTACTTC. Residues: CASSQDLAGTPYEQYF.

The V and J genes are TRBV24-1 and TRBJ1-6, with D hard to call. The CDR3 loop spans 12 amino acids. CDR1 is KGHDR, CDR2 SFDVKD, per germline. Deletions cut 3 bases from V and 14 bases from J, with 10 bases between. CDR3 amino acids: CATSDASGTLHF. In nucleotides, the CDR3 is TGTGCCACCAGTGATGCTTCGGGGACCCTCCACTTT.

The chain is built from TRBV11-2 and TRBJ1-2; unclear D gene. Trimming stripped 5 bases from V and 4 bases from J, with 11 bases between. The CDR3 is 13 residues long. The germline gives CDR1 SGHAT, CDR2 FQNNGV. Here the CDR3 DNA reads TGTGCCAGCAGCCTTAGTATGCTCTATGGCTACACCTTC. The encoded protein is CASSLSMLYGYTF.

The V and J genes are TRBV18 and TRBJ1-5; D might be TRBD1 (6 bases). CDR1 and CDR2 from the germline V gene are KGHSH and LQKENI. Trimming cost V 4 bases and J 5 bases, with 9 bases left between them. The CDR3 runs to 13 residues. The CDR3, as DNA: TGTGCCAGCTCACGCTACAGGGATCAGCCCCAGCATTTT. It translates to CASSRYRDQPQHF.

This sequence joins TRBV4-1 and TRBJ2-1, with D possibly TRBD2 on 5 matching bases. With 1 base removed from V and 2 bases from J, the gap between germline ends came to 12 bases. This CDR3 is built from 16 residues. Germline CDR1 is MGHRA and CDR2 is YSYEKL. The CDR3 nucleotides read TGCGCCAGCAGCCAAGCCTCCCAGCGGACCTACAATGAGCAGTTCTTC. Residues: CASSQASQRTYNEQFF.

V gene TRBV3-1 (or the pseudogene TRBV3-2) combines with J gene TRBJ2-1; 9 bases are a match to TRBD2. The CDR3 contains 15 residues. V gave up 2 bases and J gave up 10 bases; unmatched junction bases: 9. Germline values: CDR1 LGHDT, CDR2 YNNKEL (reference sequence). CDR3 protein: CASSQTTSGAGEQFF. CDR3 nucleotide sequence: TGTGCCAGCAGCCAAACGACTAGCGGAGCAGGAGAGCAGTTCTTC.

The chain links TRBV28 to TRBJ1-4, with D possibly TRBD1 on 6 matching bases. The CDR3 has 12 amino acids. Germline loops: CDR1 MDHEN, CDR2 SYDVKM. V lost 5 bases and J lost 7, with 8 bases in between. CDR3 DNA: TGTGCCAGCAGTCAGGGGTTTGAAAAACTGTTTTTT. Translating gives CASSQGFEKLFF.

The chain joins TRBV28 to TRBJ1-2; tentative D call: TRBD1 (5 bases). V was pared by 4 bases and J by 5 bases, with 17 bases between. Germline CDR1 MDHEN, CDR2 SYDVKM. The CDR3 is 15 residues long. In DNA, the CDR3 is TGTGCCAGCAGTTCCCCATCTGGGACTTTTTATGGCTACACCTTC. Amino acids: CASSSPSGTFYGYTF.

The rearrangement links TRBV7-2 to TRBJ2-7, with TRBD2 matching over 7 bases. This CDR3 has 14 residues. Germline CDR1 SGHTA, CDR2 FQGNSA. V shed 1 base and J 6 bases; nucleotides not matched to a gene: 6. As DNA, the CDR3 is TGTGCCAGCAGCTTAGTGGGGGGAGGGCGCGAGCAGTACTTC. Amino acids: CASSLVGGGREQYF. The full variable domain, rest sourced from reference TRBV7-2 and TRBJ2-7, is GAGVSQSPSNKVTEKGKDVELRCDPISGHTALYWYRQSLGQGLEFLIYFQGNSAPDKSGLPSDRFSAERTGGSVSTLTIQRTQQEDSAVYLCASSLVGGGREQYFGPGTRLTVT.

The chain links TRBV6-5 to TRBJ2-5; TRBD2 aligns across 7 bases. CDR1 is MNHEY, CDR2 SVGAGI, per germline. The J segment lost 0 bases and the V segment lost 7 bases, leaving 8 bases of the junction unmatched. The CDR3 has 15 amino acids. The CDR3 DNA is TGTGCCAGCACCGGCGGGGGTCCGTACCAAGAGACCCAGTACTTC. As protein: CASTGGGPYQETQYF.

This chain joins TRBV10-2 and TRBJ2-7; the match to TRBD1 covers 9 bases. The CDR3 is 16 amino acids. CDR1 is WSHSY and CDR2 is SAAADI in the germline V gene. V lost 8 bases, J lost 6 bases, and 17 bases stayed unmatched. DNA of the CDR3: TGCGCCAGCGGACCGGGACAGGGCTTTTGGGCGGGCGAGCAGTACGTC. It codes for CASGPGQGFWAGEQYV.

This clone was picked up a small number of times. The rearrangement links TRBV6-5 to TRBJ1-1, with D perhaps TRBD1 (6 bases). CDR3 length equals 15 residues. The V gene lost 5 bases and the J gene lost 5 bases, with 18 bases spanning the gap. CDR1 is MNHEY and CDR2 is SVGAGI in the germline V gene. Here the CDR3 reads CASSPTTGGRTEAFF. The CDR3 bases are TGTGCCAGCAGTCCCACGACGGGGGGCCGGACTGAAGCTTTCTTT.

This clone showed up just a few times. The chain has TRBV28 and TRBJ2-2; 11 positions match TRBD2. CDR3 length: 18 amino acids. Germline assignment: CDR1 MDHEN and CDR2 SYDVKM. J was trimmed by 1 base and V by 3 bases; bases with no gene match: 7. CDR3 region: CASSFPLGLAGNTGELFF. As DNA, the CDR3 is TGTGCCAGCAGTTTTCCCTTAGGACTAGCGGGGAACACCGGGGAGCTGTTTTTT. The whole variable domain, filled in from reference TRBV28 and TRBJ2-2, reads DVKVTQSSRYLVKRTGEKVFLECVQDMDHENMFWYRQDPGLGLRLIYFSYDVKMKEKGDIPEGYSVSREKKERFSLILESASTNQTSMYLCASSFPLGLAGNTGELFFGEGSRLTVL.

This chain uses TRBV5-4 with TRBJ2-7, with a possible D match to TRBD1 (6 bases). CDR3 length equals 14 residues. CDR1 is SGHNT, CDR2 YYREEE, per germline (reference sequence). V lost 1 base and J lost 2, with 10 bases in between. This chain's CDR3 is CASSLKQGPYEQYF. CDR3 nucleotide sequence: TGTGCCAGCAGCTTGAAACAGGGCCCCTACGAGCAGTACTTC.

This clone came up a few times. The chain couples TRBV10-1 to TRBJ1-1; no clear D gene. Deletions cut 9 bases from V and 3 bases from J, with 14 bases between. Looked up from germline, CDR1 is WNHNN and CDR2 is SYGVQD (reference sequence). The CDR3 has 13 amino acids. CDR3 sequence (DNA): TGCGCCAGTCTGACACAACCGGACACTGAAGCTTTCTTT. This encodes CASLTQPDTEAFF.

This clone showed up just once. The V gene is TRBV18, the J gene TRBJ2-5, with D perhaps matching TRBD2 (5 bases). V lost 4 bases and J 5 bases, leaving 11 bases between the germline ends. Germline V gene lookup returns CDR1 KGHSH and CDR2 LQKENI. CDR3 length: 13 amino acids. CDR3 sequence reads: CASSRGYYETQYF. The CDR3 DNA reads TGTGCCAGCTCACGAGGGTATTACGAGACCCAGTACTTC.

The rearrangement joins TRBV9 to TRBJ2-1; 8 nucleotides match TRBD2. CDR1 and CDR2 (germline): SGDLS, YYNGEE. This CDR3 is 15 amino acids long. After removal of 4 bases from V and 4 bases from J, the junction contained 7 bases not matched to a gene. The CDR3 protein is CASSPRGLEYNEQFF. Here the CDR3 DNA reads TGTGCCAGCAGCCCTCGGGGACTAGAGTACAATGAGCAGTTCTTC.

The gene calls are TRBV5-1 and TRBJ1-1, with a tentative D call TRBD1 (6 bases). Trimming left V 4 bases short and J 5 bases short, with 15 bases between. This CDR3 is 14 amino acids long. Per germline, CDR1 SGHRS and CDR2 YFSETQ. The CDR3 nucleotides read TGCGCCAGCAGCCTGGACAGACTAAGGACTGAAGCTTTCTTT. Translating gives CASSLDRLRTEAFF.

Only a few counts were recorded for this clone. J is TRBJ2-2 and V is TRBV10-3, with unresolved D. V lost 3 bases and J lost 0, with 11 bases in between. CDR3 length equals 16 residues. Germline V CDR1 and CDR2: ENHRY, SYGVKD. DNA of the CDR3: TGTGCCATCAGTGACCCCGGGTCCTCGAACACCGGGGAGCTGTTTTTT. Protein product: CAISDPGSSNTGELFF.

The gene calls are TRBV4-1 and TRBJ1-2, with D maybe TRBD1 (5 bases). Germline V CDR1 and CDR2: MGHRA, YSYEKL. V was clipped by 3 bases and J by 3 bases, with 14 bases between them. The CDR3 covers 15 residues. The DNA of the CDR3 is TGCGCCAGCAGCCAGAGATGGGGGGGGGACTATGGCTACACCTTC. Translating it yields CASSQRWGGDYGYTF.

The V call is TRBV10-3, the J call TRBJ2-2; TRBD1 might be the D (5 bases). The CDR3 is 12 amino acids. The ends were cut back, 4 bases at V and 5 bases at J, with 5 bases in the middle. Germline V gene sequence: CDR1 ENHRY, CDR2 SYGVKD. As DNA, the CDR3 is TGTGCCATCAGTGCAGGGACCGGGGAGCTGTTTTTT. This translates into CAISAGTGELFF.

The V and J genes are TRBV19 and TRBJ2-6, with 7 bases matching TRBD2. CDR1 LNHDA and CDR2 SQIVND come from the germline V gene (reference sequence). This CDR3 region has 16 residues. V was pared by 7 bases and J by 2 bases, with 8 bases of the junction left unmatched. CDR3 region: CASMGTNDPGANVLTF. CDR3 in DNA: TGTGCCAGTATGGGGACTAACGATCCTGGGGCCAACGTCCTGACTTTC.

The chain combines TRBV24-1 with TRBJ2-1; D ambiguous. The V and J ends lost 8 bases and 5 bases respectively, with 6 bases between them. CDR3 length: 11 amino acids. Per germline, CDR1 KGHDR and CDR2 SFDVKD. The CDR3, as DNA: TGTGCCACCAATTCGGACAATGAGCAGTTCTTC. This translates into CATNSDNEQFF.

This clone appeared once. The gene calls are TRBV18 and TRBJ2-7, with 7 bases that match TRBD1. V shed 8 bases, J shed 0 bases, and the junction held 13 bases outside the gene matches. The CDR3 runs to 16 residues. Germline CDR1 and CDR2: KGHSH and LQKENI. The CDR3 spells CASPSQGDAHSYEQYF. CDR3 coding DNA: TGTGCCAGCCCCTCCCAGGGGGACGCTCACTCCTACGAGCAGTACTTC.

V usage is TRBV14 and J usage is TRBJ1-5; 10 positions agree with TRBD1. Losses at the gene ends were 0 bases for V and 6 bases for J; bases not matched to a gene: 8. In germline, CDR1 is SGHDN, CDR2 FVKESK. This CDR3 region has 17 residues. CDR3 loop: CASSQDGGQGFAQPQHF. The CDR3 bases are TGTGCCAGCAGCCAAGACGGGGGACAGGGGTTCGCTCAGCCCCAGCATTTT. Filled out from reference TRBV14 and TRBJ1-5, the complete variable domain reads EAGVTQFPSHSVIEKGQTVTLRCDPISGHDNLYWYRRVMGKEIKFLLHFVKESKQDESGMPNNRFLAERTGGTYSTLKVQPAELEDSGVYFCASSQDGGQGFAQPQHFGDGTRLSIL.